The 2 T cell receptor beta chains below all came from one sample that was sequenced in a study of blood T cell repertoires in COVID-19 (dated by TCRdb to 2019 to 2021). Libraries came from the immunoSEQ multiplex PCR assay. The clones in this table, taken by TCRdb from immuneACCESS, are in-frame only. Not every clone is retained; where verified, under half of the shortfall comes from an unresolved V gene, and the cause of the rest is unknown. The sample records about 200,000 clones, around four fifths of which are singletons. Around 0.93% of the sample rests with the top ten. The sample consisted of peripheral blood. The receptors shown here come from a man in his 60s with COVID-19, enrolled during active disease.

This rearrangement joins TRBV11-3 to TRBJ1-5; weak D call: TRBD1 (6 bases). This CDR3 is 14 amino acids long. Per germline, CDR1 SGHNT and CDR2 YENEEA. The V end was cut by 5 bases, the J end by 8 bases, with 16 bases between. The CDR3 DNA reads TGTGCCAGCAGCACAAACCCAGGGGTGGAGCCCCAGCATTTT. Protein: CASSTNPGVEPQHF.

The J gene is TRBJ1-1, the V gene TRBV6-5; possible D gene TRBD1, 5 bases. The V end was cut by 5 bases, the J end by 4 bases, with 14 bases between. The CDR3 is 14 residues long. Germline V gene lookup returns CDR1 MNHEY and CDR2 SVGAGI. The CDR3 loop reads CASSQHLGGTEAFF. Here the CDR3 DNA reads TGTGCCAGCAGTCAACACCTCGGGGGCACTGAAGCTTTCTTT.